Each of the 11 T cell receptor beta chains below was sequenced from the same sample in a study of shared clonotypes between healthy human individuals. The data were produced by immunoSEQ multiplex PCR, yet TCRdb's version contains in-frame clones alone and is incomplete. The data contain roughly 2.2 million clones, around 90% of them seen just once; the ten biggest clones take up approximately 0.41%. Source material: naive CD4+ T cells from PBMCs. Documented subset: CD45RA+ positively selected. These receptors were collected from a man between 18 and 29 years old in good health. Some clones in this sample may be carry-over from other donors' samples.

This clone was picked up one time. CDR3 sequence reads: CASSSGQGATGNTIYF. The DNA of the CDR3 is TGTGCCAGCAGCTCTGGACAGGGGGCCACTGGAAACACCATATATTTT. The genes are TRBV5-4 and TRBJ1-3; 11 positions agree with TRBD1. CDR1 and CDR2 (germline): SGHNT, YYREEE (reference sequence). This CDR3 comprises 16 residues. The V segment lost 3 bases and the J segment 2 bases; nucleotides outside the gene matches: 4.

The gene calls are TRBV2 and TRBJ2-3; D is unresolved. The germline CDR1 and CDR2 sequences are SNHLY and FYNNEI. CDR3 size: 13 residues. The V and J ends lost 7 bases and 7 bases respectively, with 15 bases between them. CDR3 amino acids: CASIRRLTNTQYF. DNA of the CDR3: TGTGCCAGCATTCGTAGACTTACAAATACGCAGTATTTT.

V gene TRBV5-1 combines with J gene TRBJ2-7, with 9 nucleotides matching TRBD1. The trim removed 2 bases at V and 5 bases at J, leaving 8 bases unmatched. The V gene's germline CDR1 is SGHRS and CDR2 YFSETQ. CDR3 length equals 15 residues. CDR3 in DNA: TGCGCCAGCAGCTTACTAGGGACAGGGCCCCACGAGCAGTACTTC. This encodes CASSLLGTGPHEQYF.

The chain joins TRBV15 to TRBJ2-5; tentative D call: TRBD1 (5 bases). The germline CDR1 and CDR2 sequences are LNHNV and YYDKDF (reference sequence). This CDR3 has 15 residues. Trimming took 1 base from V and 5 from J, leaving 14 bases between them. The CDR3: CATSRVYRSGETQYF. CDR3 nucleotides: TGTGCCACCAGCAGAGTTTACAGGTCTGGGGAGACCCAGTACTTC.

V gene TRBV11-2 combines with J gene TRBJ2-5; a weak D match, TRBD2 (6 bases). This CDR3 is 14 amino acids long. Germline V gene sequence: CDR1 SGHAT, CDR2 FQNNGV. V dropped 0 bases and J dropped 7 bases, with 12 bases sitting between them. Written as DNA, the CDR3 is TGTGCCAGCAGCTTAGATTACCTGGGGGGGACCCAGTACTTC. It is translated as CASSLDYLGGTQYF.

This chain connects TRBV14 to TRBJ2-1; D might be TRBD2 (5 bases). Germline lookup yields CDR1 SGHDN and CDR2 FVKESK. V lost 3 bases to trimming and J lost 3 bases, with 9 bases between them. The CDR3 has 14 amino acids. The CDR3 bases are TGTGCCAGCAGCCAGCGGGCACACTACAATGAGCAGTTCTTC. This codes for CASSQRAHYNEQFF.

DNA of the CDR3: TGCAGCGTTAGAGGACCGAACTCTGGAAACACCATATATTTT. The encoded protein is CSVRGPNSGNTIYF. The chain has TRBV29-1 and TRBJ1-3; D not resolved. Germline V gene lookup returns CDR1 SQVTM and CDR2 ANQGSEA. CDR3 size: 14 residues. V was pared by 5 bases and J by 0 bases, with 11 bases between. The full variable domain, its missing parts supplied by reference TRBV29-1 and TRBJ1-3, is SAVISQKPSRDICQRGTSLTIQCQVDSQVTMMFWYRQQPGQSLTLIATANQGSEATYESGFVIDKFPISRPNLTFSTLTVSNMSPEDSSIYLCSVRGPNSGNTIYFGEGSWLTVV.

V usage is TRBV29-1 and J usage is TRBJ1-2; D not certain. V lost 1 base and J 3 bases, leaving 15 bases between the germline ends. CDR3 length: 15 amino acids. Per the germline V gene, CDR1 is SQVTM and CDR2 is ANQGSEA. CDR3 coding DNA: TGCAGCGTTGAAGTGTCAGGACCGGCAGACTATGGCTACACCTTC. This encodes CSVEVSGPADYGYTF.

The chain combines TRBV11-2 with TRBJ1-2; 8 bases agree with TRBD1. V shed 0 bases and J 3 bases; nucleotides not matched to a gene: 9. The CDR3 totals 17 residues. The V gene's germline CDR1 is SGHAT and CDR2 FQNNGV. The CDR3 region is CASSLDDRGGHYYGYTF. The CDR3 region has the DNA TGTGCCAGCAGCTTAGATGACAGGGGAGGCCACTACTATGGCTACACCTTC.

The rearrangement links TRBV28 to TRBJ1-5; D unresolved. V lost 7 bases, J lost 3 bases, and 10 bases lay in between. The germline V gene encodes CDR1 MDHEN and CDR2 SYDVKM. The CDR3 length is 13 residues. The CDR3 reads CASTPIINQPQHF. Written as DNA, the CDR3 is TGTGCCAGCACTCCAATAATCAATCAGCCCCAGCATTTT. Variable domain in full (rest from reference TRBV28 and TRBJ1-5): DVKVTQSSRYLVKRTGEKVFLECVQDMDHENMFWYRQDPGLGLRLIYFSYDVKMKEKGDIPEGYSVSREKKERFSLILESASTNQTSMYLCASTPIINQPQHFGDGTRLSIL.

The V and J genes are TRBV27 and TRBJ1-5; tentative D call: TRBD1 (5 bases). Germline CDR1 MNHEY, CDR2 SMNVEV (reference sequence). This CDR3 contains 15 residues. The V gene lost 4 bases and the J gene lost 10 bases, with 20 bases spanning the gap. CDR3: CASSWTGTNYSPQHF. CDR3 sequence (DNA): TGTGCCAGCAGTTGGACCGGGACTAATTATAGCCCCCAGCATTTT.